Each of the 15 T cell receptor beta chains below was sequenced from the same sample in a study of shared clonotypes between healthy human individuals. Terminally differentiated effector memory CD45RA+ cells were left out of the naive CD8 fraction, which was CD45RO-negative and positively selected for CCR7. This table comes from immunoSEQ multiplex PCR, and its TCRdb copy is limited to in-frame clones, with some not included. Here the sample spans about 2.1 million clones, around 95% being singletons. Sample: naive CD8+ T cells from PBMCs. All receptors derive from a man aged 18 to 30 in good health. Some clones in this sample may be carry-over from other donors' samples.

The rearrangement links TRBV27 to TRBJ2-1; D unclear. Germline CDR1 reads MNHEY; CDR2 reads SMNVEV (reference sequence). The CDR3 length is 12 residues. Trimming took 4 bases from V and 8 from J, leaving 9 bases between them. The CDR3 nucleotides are TGTGCCAGCAGTTCCGTGGGCCATGAGCAGTTCTTC. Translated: CASSSVGHEQFF.

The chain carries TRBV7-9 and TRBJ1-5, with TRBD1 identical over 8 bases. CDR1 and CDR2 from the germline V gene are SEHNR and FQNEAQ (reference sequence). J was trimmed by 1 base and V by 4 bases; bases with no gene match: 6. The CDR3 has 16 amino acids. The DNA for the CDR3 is TGTGCCAGCAGCTCGTTGGACAGGGAAAGCAATCAGCCCCAGCATTTT. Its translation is CASSSLDRESNQPQHF.

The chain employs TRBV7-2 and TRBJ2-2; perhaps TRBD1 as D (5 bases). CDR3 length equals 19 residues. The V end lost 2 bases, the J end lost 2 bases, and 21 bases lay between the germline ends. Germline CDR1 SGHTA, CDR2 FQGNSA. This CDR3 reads CASSLYFRVRDANTGELFF. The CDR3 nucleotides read TGTGCCAGCAGCTTATATTTTAGGGTCAGGGATGCCAACACCGGGGAGCTGTTTTTT.

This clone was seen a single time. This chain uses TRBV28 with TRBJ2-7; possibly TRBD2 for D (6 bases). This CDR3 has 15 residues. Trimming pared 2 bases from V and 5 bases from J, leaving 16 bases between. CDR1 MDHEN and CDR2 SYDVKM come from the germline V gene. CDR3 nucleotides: TGTGCCAGCAGTTTAACCGTTAGATCTAGCGACGAGCAGTACTTC. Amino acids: CASSLTVRSSDEQYF. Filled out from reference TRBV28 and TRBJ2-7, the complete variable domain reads DVKVTQSSRYLVKRTGEKVFLECVQDMDHENMFWYRQDPGLGLRLIYFSYDVKMKEKGDIPEGYSVSREKKERFSLILESASTNQTSMYLCASSLTVRSSDEQYFGPGTRLTVT.

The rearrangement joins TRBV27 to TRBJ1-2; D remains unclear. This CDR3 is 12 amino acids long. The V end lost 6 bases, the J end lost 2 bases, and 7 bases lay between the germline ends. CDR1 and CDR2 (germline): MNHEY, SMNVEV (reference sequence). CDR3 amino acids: CASRAENYGYTF. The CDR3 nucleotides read TGTGCCAGCAGGGCTGAGAACTATGGCTACACCTTC.

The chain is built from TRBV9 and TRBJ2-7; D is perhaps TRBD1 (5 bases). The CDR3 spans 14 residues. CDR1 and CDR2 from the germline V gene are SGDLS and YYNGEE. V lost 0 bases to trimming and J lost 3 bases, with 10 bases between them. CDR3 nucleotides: TGTGCCAGCAGCGTAGAGGCAGGGCACTACGAGCAGTACTTC. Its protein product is CASSVEAGHYEQYF. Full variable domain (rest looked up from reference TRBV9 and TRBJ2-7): DSGVTQTPKHLITATGQRVTLRCSPRSGDLSVYWYQQSLDQGLQFLIQYYNGEERAKGNILERFSAQQFPDLHSELNLSSLELGDSALYFCASSVEAGHYEQYFGPGTRLTVT.

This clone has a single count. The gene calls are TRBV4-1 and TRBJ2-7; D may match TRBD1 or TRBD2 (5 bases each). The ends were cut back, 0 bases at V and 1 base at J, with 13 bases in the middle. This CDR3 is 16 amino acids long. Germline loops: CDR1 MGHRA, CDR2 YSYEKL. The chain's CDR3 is CASSQEWDGLSYEQYF. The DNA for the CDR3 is TGCGCCAGCAGCCAAGAATGGGACGGACTGTCCTACGAGCAGTACTTC.

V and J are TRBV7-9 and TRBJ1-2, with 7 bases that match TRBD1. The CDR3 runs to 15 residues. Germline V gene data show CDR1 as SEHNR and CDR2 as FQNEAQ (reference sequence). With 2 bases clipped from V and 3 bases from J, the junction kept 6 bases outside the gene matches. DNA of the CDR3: TGTGCCAGCAGCTTACCACGAGACAGGGACTATGGCTACACCTTC. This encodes CASSLPRDRDYGYTF.

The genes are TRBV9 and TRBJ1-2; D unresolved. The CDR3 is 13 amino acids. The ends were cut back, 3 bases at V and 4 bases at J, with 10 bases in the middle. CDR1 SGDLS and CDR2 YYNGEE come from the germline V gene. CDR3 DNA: TGTGCCAGCAGCGGCGAACGGGTCTATGGCTACACCTTC. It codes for CASSGERVYGYTF.

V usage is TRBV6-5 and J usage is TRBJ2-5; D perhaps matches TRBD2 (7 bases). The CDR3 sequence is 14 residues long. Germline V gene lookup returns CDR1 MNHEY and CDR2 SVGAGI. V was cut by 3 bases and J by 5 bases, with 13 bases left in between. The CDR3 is CASSYVGGGETQYF. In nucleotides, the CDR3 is TGTGCCAGCAGTTATGTGGGAGGGGGGGAGACCCAGTACTTC.

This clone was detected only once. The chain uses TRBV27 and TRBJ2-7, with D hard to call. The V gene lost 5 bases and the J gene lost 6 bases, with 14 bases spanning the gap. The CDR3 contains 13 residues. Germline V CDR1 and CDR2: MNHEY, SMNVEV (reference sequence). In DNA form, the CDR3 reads TGTGCCAGCAGTCCCTTCCGGGCCTCCGAGCAGTACTTC. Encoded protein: CASSPFRASEQYF.

The CDR3 DNA is TGTGCCAGCAGGACTAGTTTCGGCGAGCAGTACTTC. Protein: CASRTSFGEQYF. V usage is TRBV6-1 and J usage is TRBJ2-7, with D perhaps TRBD2 (6 bases). Germline CDR1 reads MNHNS; CDR2 reads SASEGT. This CDR3 has 12 amino acids. Trimming removed 6 bases from V and 6 bases from J, with 12 bases in between.

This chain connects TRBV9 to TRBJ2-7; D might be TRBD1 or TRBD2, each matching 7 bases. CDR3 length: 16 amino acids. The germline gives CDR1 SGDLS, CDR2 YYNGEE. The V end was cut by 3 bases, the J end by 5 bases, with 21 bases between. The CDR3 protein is CASSARGGQNSDEQYF. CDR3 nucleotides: TGTGCCAGCAGCGCCAGGGGGGGGCAGAATTCCGACGAGCAGTACTTC. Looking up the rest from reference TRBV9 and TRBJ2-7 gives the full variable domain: DSGVTQTPKHLITATGQRVTLRCSPRSGDLSVYWYQQSLDQGLQFLIQYYNGEERAKGNILERFSAQQFPDLHSELNLSSLELGDSALYFCASSARGGQNSDEQYFGPGTRLTVT.

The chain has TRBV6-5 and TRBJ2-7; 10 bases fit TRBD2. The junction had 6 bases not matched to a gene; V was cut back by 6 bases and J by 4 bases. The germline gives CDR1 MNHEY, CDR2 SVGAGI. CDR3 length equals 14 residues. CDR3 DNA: TGTGCCAGCAGGGGAGGACTAGCGGTATACGAGCAGTACTTC. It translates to CASRGGLAVYEQYF.

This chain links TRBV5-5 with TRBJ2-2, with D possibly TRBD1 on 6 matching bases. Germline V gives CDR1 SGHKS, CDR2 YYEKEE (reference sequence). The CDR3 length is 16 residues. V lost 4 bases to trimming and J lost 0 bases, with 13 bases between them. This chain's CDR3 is CASSRPRGANTGELFF. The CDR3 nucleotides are TGTGCCAGCAGCCGCCCCAGGGGCGCGAACACCGGGGAGCTGTTTTTT.